This T cell receptor (beta chain) was documented in a study of Tregs in tolerant kidney transplant recipients (dated 2019 in TCRdb). General notes on the study: Transplants used related donors with nonmyeloablative bone marrow transplantation; mixed chimerism was transient in the human trials. The study applied TCRbeta sequencing to find donor-specific regulatory T cells before combined kidney and bone marrow transplantation and then followed those same cells after transplant.

This specimen's time point label, interpreted: blood sample drawn before combined kidney and bone marrow transplant. Unstimulated Tregs (CD4+CD25+CD127-), CD4+ non-Tregs (CD4+CD25-), CD4 and CD8 cells were FACS-sorted from thawed PBMCs. The patients were 4 recipients of combined kidney and bone marrow transplants from the ITN036ST trial, and samples were available only for these trial subjects. Healthy control blood was processed by Ficoll density gradient to PBMCs and cryopreserved; patient PBMCs were collected before and after transplant. What the authors observed across the whole study: Because only a small number of patients were included, the study had limitations, and the results will need to be validated in larger populations as well as under other immunosuppression protocols. Expanding Tregs with activated donor B cells appeared to identify the most biologically relevant and donor-specific TCRbeta repertoire. Donor-specific Treg expansion was found to exceed global Treg expansion in tolerant patients, suggesting antigen-driven rather than nonspecific expansion. Biological reproducibility was not directly addressed, though technical replication error appeared minimal. Because the PCR primers were changed over time for some patients, nucleotide-level comparison could not be performed across the samples from those patients.

Points on this clone: This clone's antigen is unknown. The read falls 3 residues short of the CDR3 end, and the missing part is taken from the germline J gene.

Genomic DNA was extracted from sorted cells with the QIAGEN DNeasy Blood and Tissue Kit for TCRbeta CDR3 sequencing. High-throughput TCRbeta CDR3 sequencing, including PCR amplification with bias correction and internal controls, was performed commercially through immunoSEQ. The authors' analysis ran thus. A unique productive TCRbeta sequence was defined by the CDR3 nucleotide sequence when primers matched, and otherwise by the CDR3 amino acid sequence together with the Vbeta and Jbeta genes. To correct sorting error, sequences shared between sorted populations at a frequency ratio of 2:1 or less were removed; the rest were assigned to the higher population. Sequences were defined as donor-reactive when expanded at least 5-fold in CFSE-low cells versus unstimulated cells and present at a frequency of at least 0.01% in CFSE-low cells. Repertoire divergence was quantified by Jensen-Shannon divergence using the top 100 TCRbeta sequences ranked by frequency. When a sample had multiple sequencing runs, each run was corrected for sorting error separately and the runs were then pooled. Entries here come from immuneACCESS through TCRdb and include only in-frame sequences with V and J called. Some clones fail to appear in such tables; in the studies checked, an unresolved V gene covers under half of the shortfall, and the cause of the remainder is unknown. D and trimming were read from the DNA, whereas the V and J calls and clone size are those reported in that table. For this sample, the table gives about 48,000 clones. Around 0.8% of the sample goes to the ten largest clones.

The V end loses 1 base and the J end loses 3 bases, and a stretch of 13 bases separates them. The CDR3 goes from the cysteine to the phenylalanine over 14 residues. The 33 bases shown cover part of the CDR3, and their frame starts at base 1. The germline V gene (reference sequence) provides CDR1 DFQATT and CDR2 SNEGSKA. This clonotype originated in a human donor who received a combined kidney and bone marrow transplant. Sequencing was performed on CD4+ T cells from blood, taken before the transplant. This chain is built from TRBV20-1 and TRBJ2-7, and perhaps TRBD2 as D gene, on 5 matching bases. This receptor carries the CDR3 CSARVLDWNYEQYF. The DNA read from the CDR3 is TGCAGTGCTAGAGTTTTGGACTGGAACTACGAG.